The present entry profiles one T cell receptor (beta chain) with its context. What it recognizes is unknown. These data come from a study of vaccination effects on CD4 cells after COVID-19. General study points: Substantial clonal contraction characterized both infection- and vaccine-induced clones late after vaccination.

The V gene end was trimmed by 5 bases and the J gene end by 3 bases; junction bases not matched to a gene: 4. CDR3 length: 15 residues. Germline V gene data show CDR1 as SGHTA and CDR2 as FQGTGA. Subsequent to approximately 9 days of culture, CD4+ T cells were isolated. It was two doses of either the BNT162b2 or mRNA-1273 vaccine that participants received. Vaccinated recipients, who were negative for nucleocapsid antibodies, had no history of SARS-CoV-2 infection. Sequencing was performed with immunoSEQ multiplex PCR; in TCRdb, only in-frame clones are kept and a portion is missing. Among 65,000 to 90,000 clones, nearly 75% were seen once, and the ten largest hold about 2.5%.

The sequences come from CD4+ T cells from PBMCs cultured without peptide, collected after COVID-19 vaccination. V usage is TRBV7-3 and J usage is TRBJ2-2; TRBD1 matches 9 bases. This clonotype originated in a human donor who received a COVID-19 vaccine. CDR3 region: CASSEGQGYTGELFF. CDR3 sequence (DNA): TGTGCCAGCAGCGAAGGACAGGGGTACACCGGGGAGCTGTTTTTT.